The following is a T cell receptor beta chain sequence with its context. In the original workflow: Estimation of nucleated cell counts was performed using reference gene primer amplification. Sequencing was performed with immunoSEQ multiplex PCR; in TCRdb, only in-frame clones are kept and a portion is missing. V, J and clone size reflect that table, while D and trimming were determined from the DNA. The sample consists of a few hundred thousand clones, around 86% of them appearing once. This record comes from a study of blood T cell repertoires in COVID-19. Study in general: Acute and convalescent COVID-19 samples came from the United States, Italy and Spain. The analysed material was cDNA or gDNA that came from T cells, B-cell-depleted T cells, or PBMCs.

Germline values: CDR1 LNHDA, CDR2 SQIVND (reference sequence). CDR3 length: 13 residues. The junction had 8 bases not matched to a gene; V was cut back by 3 bases and J by 10 bases. The genes are TRBV19 and TRBJ1-1; 7 bases match TRBD1. Source material: peripheral blood. The receptor's source is a woman aged 25 to 45 who had recovered from COVID-19. The CDR3 bases are TGTGCCAGTAGTATCCCTGGGACAGCGGCAGCTTTCTTT. It translates to CASSIPGTAAAFF.